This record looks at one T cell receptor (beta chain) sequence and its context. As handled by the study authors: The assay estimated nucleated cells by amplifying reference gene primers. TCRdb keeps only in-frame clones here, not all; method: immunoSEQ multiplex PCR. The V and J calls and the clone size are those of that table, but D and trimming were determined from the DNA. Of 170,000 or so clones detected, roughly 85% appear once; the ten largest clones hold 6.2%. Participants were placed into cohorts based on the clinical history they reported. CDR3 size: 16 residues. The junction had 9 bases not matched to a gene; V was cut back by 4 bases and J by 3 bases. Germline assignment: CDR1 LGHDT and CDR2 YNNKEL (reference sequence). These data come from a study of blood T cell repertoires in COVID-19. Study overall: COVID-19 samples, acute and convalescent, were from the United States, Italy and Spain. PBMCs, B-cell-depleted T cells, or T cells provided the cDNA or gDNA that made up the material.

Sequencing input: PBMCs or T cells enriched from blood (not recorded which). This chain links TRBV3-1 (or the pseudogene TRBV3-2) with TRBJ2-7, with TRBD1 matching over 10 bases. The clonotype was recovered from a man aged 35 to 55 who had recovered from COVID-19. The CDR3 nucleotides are TGTGCCAGCAGCCCCGGGACAGGGGCTAGGCTCTACGAGCAGTACTTC. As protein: CASSPGTGARLYEQYF.